This T cell receptor beta chain is drawn from a study of T cells in Graves' hyperthyroidism and ophthalmopathy. RNA transcripts were the template for amplifying TCR beta CDR3 regions. HTBI primers were used for first-round RT-PCR of the TCR CDR3. TCRdb re-derived calls from the multiplex PCR reads in MiXCR, one entry per CDR3 protein. Seen here are roughly 560,000 distinct CDR3 sequences, around 15% observed once, and the top ten hold approximately 4.3%. Losses at the gene ends were 5 bases for V and 4 bases for J; bases not matched to a gene: 8. CDR1 is LGHDT, CDR2 YNNKEL, per germline (reference sequence). The CDR3 runs to 17 residues. This clonotype occurred a few times.

This rearrangement joins TRBV3-1 to TRBJ2-2, with 12 bases aligning to TRBD2. What was sequenced was blood. This receptor was identified in a woman aged 40 to 55 with Graves' ophthalmopathy. In DNA, the CDR3 is TGTGCCAGCAGCGCCAGGGGACTAGCGGGCCCCACCGGGGAGCTGTTTTTT. Its translation is CASSARGLAGPTGELFF.